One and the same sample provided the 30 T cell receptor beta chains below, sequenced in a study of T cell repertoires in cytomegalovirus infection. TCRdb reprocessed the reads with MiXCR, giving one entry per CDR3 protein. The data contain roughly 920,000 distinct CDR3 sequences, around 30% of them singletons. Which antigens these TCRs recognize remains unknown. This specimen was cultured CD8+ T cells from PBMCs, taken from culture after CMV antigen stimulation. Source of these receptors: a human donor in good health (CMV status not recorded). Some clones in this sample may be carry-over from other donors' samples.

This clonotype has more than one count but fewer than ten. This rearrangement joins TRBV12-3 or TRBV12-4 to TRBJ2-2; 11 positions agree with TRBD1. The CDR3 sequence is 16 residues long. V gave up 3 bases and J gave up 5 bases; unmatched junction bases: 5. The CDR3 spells CASSFRGQGGTGELFF. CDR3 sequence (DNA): TGTGCCAGCAGTTTCCGGGGACAGGGGGGGACCGGGGAGCTGTTTTTT.

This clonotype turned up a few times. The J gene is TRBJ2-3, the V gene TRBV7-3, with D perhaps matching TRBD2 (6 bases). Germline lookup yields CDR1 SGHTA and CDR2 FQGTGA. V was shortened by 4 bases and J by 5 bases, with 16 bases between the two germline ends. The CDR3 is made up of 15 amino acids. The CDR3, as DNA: TGTGCCAGCAGCTCCACCGGCGGACTACGAGATACGCAGTATTTT. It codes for CASSSTGGLRDTQYF.

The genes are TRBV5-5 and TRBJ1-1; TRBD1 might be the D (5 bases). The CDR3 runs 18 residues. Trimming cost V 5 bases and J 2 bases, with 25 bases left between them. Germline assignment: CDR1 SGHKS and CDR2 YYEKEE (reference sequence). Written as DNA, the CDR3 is TGTGCCAGCAGTACCGACAGCGGAGGGATGGGATTCAACACTGAAGCTTTCTTT. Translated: CASSTDSGGMGFNTEAFF.

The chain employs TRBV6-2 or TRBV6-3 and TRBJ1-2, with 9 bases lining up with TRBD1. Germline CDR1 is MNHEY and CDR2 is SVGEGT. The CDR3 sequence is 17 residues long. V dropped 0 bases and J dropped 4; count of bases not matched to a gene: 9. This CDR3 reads CASSYSWNRGRVYGYTF. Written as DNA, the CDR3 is TGTGCCAGCAGTTACTCCTGGAACAGGGGGCGCGTCTATGGCTACACCTTC.

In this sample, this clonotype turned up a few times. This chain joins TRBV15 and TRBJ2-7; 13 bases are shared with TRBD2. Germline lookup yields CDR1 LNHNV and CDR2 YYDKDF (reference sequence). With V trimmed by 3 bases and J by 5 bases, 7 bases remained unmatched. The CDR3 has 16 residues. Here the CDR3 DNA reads TGTGCCACCAGCAGGGGAACTAGCGGGGGGGCCGACGAGCAGTACTTC. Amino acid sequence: CATSRGTSGGADEQYF.

The CDR3 spells CASNHGDRAYNSPLHF. CDR3 DNA sequence: TGCGCCAGCAACCACGGGGACAGGGCCTATAATTCACCCCTCCACTTT. The chain joins TRBV4-1 to TRBJ1-6; the match to TRBD1 covers 9 bases. Unmatched junction bases numbered 6, after V lost 7 bases and J lost 2 bases. The CDR3 is 16 residues long. Germline-derived CDR1 and CDR2 are MGHRA and YSYEKL.

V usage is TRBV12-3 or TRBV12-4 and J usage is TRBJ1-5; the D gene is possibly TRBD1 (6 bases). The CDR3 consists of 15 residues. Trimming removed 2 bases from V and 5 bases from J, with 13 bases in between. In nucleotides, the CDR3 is TGTGCCAGCAGTTTATGGCAGGGGCCCGATCAGCCCCAGCATTTT. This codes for CASSLWQGPDQPQHF.

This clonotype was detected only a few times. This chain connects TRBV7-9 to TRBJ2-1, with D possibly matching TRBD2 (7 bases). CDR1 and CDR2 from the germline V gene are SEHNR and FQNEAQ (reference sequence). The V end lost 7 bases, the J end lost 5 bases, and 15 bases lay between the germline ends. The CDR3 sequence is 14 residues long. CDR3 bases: TGTGCCAGCACCAGGGGAGGGAAGAACAATGAGCAGTTCTTC. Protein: CASTRGGKNNEQFF. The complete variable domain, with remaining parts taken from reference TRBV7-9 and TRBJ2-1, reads DTGVSQNPRHKITKRGQNVTFRCDPISEHNRLYWYRQTLGQGPEFLTYFQNEAQLEKSRLLSDRFSAERPKGSFSTLEIQRTEQGDSAMYLCASTRGGKNNEQFFGPGTRLTVL.

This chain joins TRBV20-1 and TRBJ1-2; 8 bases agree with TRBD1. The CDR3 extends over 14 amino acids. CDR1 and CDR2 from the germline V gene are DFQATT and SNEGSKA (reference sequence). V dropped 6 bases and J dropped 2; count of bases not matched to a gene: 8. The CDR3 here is CSATGTGENYGYTF. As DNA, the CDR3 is TGCAGTGCCACTGGGACAGGAGAAAACTATGGCTACACCTTC.

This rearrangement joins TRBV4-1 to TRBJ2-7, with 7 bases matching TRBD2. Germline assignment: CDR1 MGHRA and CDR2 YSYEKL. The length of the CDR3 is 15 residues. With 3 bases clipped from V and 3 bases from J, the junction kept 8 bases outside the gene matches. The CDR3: CASSHDRGVRYEQYF. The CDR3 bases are TGCGCCAGCAGCCACGACCGGGGGGTCCGCTACGAGCAGTACTTC.

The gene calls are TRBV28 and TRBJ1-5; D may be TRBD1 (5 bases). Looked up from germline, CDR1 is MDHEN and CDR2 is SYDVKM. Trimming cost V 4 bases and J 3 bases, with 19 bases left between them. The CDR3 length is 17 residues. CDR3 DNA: TGTGCCAGCAGTTCCCGGCACCGGGACCGACTCAATCAGCCCCAGCATTTT. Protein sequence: CASSSRHRDRLNQPQHF.

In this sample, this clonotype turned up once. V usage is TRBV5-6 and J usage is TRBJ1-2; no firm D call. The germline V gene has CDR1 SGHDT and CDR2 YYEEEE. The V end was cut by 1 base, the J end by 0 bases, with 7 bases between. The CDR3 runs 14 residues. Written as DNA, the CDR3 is TGTGCCAGCAGCTTGCAATCTTCTAACTATGGCTACACCTTC. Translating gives CASSLQSSNYGYTF.

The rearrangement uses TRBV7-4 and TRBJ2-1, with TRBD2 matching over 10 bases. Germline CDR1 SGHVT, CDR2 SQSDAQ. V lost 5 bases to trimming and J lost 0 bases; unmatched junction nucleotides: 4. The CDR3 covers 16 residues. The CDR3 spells CASSPTSGVSYNEQFF. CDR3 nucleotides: TGTGCCAGCAGCCCTACTAGCGGGGTCTCCTACAATGAGCAGTTCTTC.

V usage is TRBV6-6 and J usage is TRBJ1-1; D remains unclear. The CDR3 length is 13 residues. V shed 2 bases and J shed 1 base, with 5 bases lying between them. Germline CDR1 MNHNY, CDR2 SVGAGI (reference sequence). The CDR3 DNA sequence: TGTGCCAGCAGTTACGACTGGAACACTGAAGCTTTCTTT. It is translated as CASSYDWNTEAFF.

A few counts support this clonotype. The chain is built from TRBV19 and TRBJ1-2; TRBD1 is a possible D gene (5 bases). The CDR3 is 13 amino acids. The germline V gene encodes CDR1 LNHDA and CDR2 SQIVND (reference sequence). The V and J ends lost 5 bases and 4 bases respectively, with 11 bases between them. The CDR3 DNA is TGTGCCAGTAGTGTCGGACAAGGCTATGGCTACACCTTC. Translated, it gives CASSVGQGYGYTF.

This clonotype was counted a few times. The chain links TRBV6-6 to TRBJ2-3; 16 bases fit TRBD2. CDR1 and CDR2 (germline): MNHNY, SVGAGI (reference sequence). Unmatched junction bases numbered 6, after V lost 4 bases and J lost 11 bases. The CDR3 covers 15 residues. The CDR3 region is CASSSAGLAGGVQYF. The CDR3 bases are TGTGCCAGCAGTTCCGCGGGACTAGCGGGGGGGGTGCAGTATTTT.

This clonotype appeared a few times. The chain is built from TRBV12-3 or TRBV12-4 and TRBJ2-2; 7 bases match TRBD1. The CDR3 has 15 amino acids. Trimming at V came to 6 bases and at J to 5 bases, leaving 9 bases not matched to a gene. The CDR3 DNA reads TGTGCCAGCAGGGGCCCCAGGGGGATTACCGGGGAGCTGTTTTTT. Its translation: CASRGPRGITGELFF.

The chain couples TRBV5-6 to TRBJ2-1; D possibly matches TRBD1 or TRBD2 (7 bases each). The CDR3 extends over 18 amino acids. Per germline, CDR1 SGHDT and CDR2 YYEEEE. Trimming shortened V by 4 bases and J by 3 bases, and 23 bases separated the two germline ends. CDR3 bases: TGTGCCAGCAGCCAGACTTCAGGGGGGGTGGCCCTCTACAATGAGCAGTTCTTC. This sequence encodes CASSQTSGGVALYNEQFF.

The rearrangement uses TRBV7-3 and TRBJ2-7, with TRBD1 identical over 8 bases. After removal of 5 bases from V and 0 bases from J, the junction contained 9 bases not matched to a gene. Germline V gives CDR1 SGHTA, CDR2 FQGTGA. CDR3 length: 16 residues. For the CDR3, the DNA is TGTGCCAGCAGCGCCAACCGGGACAGGAGCTCCTACGAGCAGTACGTC. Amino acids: CASSANRDRSSYEQYV.

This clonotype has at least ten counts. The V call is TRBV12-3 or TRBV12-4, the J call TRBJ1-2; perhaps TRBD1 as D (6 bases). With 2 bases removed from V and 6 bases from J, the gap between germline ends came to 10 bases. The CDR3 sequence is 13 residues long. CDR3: CASSLRGIDGYTF. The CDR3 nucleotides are TGTGCCAGCAGTTTAAGGGGGATTGATGGCTACACCTTC.

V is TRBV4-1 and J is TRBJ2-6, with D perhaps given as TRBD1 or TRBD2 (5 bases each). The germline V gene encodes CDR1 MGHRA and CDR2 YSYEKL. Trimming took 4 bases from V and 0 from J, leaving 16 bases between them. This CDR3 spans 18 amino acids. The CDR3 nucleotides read TGCGCCAGCAGCCGTAGCCAGGGACGCCTCTCTGGGGCCAACGTCCTGACTTTC. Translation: CASSRSQGRLSGANVLTF.

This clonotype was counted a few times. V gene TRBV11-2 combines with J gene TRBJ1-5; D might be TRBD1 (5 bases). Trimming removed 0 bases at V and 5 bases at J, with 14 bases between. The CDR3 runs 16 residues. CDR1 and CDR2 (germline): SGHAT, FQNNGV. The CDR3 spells CASSLDFRTRDQPQHF. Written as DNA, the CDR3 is TGTGCCAGCAGCTTAGATTTCCGGACACGGGATCAGCCCCAGCATTTT.

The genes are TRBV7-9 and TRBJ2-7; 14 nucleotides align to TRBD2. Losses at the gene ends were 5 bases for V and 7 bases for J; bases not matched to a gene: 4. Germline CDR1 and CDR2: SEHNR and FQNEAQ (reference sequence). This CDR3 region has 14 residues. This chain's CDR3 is CASSMGLAGEEQYV. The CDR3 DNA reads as TGTGCCAGCAGCATGGGACTAGCGGGGGAAGAGCAGTACGTC.

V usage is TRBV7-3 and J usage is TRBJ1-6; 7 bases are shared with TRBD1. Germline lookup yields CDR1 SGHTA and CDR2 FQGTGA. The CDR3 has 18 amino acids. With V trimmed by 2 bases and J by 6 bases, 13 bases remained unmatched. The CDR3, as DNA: TGTGCCAGCAGCTTAGAAGGACAGGCCAGTTTCGGTAATTCACCCCTCCACTTT. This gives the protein CASSLEGQASFGNSPLHF.

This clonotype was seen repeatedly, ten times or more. DNA for the CDR3: TGTGCCAGCAGCTTACACACTAGCGGGTACAATGAGCAGTTCTTC. Translating gives CASSLHTSGYNEQFF. The chain has TRBV7-2 and TRBJ2-1, with TRBD2 matching 9 bases. The ends lost 2 bases at V and 4 bases at J; junction bases unmatched: 3. CDR1 is SGHTA and CDR2 is FQGNSA in the germline V gene. The CDR3 contains 15 residues.

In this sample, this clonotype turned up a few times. The CDR3 DNA is TGTGCCAGCAGTTCCGGGACTATGATGGACACCGGGGAGCTGTTTTTT. This encodes CASSSGTMMDTGELFF. The chain couples TRBV2 to TRBJ2-2; TRBD2 matches 7 bases. Germline V gene data show CDR1 as SNHLY and CDR2 as FYNNEI. J lost 3 bases, V lost 5 bases, and 9 bases had no gene match. The CDR3 loop spans 16 amino acids.

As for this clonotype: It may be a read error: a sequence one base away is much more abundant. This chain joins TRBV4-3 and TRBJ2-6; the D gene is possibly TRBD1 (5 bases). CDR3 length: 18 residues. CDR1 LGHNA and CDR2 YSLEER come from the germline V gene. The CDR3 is CANSQDPRQSSGANVLTF. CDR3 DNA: TGCGCCAACAGCCAAGATCCTCGACAGAGCTCTGGGGCCAACGTCCTGACTTTC.

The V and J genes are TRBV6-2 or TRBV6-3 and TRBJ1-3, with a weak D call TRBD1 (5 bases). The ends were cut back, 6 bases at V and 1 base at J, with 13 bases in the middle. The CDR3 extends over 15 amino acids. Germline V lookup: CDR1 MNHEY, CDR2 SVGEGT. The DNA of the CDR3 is TGTGCCAGCAGCCCAGACAGCCCGTCTGGAAACACCATATATTTT. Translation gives CASSPDSPSGNTIYF.

The CDR3 region has the DNA TGTGCCAGCAGGCAGACAGGGGACTACAATGAGCAGTTCTTC. It translates to CASRQTGDYNEQFF. The V call is TRBV7-9, the J call TRBJ2-1, with TRBD1 matching over 8 bases. The germline V gene encodes CDR1 SEHNR and CDR2 FQNEAQ (reference sequence). This CDR3 is built from 14 residues. Germline trimming cut 6 bases from V and 3 bases from J; bases unmatched to any gene: 4.

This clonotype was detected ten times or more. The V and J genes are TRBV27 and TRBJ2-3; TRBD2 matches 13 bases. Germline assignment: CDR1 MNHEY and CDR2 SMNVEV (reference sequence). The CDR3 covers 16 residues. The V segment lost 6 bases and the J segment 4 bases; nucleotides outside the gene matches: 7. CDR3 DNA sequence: TGTGCCAGCAGGGAACACACTAGCGGGGGGGCAGATACGCAGTATTTT. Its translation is CASREHTSGGADTQYF.